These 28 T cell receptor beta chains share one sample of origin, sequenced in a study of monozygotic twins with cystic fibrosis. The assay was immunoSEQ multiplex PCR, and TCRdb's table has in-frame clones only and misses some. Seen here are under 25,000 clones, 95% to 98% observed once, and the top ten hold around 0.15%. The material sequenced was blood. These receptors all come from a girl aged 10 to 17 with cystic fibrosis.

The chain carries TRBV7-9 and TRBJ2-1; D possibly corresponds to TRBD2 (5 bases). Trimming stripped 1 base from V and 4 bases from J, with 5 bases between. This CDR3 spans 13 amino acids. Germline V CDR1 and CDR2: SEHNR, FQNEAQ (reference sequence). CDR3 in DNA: TGTGCCAGCAGCTTAGGGGAGTACAATGAGCAGTTCTTC. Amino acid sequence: CASSLGEYNEQFF.

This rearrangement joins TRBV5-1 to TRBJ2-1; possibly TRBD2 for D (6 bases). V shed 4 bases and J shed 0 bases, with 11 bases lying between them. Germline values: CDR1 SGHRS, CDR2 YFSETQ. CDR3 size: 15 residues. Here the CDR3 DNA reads TGCGCCAGCAGCCCGGGGGACCGCTCCTACAATGAGCAGTTCTTC. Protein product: CASSPGDRSYNEQFF.

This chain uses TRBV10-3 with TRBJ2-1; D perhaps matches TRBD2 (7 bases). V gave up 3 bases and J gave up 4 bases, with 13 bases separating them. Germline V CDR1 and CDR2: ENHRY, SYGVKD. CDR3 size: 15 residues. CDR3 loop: CAISEGGDIYNEQFF. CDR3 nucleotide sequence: TGTGCCATCAGTGAAGGGGGGGACATATACAATGAGCAGTTCTTC.

This chain's CDR3 is CASSTRQGPTIYGYTF. The DNA for the CDR3 is TGTGCCAGCAGCACCCGACAGGGCCCCACTATTTACGGCTACACCTTC. The chain links TRBV7-2 to TRBJ1-2; TRBD1 agrees at 7 bases. This CDR3 has 16 residues. J gave up 8 bases and V 5 bases, and 17 bases lay outside the gene matches. From germline, CDR1 is SGHTA and CDR2 FQGNSA. The full variable domain, rest sourced from reference TRBV7-2 and TRBJ1-2, is GAGVSQSPSNKVTEKGKDVELRCDPISGHTALYWYRQSLGQGLEFLIYFQGNSAPDKSGLPSDRFSAERTGGSVSTLTIQRTQQEDSAVYLCASSTRQGPTIYGYTFGSGTRLTVV.

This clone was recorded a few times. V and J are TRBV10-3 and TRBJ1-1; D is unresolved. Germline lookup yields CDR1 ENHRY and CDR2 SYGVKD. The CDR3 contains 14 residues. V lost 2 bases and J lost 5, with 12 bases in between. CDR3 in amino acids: CAISETRDPTEAFF. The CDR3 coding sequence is TGTGCCATCAGTGAGACACGGGATCCGACTGAAGCTTTCTTT.

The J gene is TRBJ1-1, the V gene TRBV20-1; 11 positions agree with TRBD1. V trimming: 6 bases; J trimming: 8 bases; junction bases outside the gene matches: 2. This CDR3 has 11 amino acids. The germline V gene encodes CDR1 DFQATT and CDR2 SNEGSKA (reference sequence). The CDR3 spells CSARTGGEAFF. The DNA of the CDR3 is TGCAGTGCCCGGACAGGGGGCGAAGCTTTCTTT.

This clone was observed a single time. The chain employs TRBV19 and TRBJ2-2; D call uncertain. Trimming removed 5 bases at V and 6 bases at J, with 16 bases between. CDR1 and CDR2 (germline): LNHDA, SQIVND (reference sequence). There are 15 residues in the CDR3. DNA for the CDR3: TGTGCCAGTAGTCCCATTACCGGTAATCCCGGGGAGCTGTTTTTT. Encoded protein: CASSPITGNPGELFF.

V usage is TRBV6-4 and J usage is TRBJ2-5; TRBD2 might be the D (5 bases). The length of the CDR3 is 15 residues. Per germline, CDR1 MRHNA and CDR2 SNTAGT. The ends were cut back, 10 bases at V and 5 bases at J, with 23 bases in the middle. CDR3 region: CANIRLLAGRETQYF. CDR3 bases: TGTGCCAACATACGTTTATTGGCGGGCCGGGAGACCCAGTACTTC.

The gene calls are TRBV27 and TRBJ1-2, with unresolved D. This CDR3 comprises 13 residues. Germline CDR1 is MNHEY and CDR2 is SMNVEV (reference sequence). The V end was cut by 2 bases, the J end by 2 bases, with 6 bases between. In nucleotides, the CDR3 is TGTGCCAGCAGTTTAGTGGGGAACTATGGCTACACCTTC. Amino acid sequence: CASSLVGNYGYTF.

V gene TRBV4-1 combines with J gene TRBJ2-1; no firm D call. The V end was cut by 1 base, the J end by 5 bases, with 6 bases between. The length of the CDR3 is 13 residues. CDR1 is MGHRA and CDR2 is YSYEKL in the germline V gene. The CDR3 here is CASSQVTDNEQFF. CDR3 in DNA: TGCGCCAGCAGCCAAGTAACCGACAATGAGCAGTTCTTC.

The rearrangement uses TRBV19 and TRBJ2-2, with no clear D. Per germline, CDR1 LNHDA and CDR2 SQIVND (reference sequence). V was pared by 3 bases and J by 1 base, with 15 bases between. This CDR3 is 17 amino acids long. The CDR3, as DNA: TGTGCCAGTAGTATCTATCCACAACTTATGAACACCGGGGAGCTGTTTTTT. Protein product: CASSIYPQLMNTGELFF.

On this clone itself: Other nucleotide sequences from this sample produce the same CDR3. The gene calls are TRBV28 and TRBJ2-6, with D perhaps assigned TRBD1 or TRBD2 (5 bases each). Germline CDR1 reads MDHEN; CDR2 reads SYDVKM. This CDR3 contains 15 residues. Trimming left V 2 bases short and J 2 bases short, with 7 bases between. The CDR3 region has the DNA TGTGCCAGCAGTTTACGGGGCGCTGGGGCCAACGTCCTGACTTTC. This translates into CASSLRGAGANVLTF.

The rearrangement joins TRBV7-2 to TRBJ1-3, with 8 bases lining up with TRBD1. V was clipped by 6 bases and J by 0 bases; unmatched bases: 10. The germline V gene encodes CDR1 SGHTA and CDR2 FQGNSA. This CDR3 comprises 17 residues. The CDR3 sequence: CASRPRTGLHSGNTIYF. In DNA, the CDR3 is TGTGCCAGCAGACCTCGGACAGGGCTCCACTCTGGAAACACCATATATTTT.

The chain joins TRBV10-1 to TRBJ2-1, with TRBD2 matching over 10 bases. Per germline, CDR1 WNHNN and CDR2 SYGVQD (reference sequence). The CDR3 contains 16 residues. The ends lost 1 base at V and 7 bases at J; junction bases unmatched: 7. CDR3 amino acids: CASSEFASGRRNEQFF. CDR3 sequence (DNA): TGCGCCAGCAGTGAGTTCGCTAGCGGGAGAAGAAATGAGCAGTTCTTC.

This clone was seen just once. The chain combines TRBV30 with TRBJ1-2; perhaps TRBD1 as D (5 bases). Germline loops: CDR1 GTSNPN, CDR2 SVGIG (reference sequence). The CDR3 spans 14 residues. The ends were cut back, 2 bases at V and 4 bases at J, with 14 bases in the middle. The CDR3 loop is CAWSLGEGSYGYTF. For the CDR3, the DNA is TGTGCCTGGAGTCTCGGGGAGGGGAGCTATGGCTACACCTTC.

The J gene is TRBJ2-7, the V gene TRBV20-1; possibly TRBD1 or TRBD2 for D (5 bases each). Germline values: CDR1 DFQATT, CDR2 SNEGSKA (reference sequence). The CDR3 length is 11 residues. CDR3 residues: CSPGSRYEQYV. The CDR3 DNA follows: TGCAGCCCAGGGAGTCGGTACGAGCAGTACGTC.

The CDR3 DNA is TGCGCCAGCAGCCTGACTAGCGGGAGCCCCAACATTCAGTACTTC. Protein: CASSLTSGSPNIQYF. The chain employs TRBV4-3 and TRBJ2-4; 12 bases fit TRBD2. The germline V gene has CDR1 LGHNA and CDR2 YSLEER. The CDR3 is 15 amino acids. J was trimmed by 7 bases and V by 4 bases; bases with no gene match: 5.

Written as DNA, the CDR3 is TGTGCCAGCAGCATTAGCGGATTGTCTGGGGCCAACGTCCTGACTTTC. Encoded protein: CASSISGLSGANVLTF. This rearrangement joins TRBV7-9 to TRBJ2-6, with a tentative D call TRBD2 (6 bases). The V end was cut by 5 bases, the J end by 1 base, with 12 bases between. The CDR3 length is 16 residues. The germline V gene encodes CDR1 SEHNR and CDR2 FQNEAQ (reference sequence).

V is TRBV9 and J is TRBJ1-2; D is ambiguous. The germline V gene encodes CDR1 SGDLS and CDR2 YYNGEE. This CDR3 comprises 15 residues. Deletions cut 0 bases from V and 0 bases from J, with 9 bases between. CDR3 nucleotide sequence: TGTGCCAGCAGCGTAGGTCCCAGATCTAACTATGGCTACACCTTC. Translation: CASSVGPRSNYGYTF.

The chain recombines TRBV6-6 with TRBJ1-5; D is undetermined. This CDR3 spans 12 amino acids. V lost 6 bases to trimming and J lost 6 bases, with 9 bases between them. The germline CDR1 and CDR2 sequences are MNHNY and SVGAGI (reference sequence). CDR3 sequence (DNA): TGTGCCAGCAGAGGTGGCAGTCAGCCCCAGCATTTT. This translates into CASRGGSQPQHF.

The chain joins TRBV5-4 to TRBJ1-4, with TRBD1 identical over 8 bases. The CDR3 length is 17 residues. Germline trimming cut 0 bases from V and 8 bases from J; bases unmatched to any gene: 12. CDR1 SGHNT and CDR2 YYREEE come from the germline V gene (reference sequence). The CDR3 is CASSLALDRGSGEKLFF. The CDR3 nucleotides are TGTGCCAGCAGCTTGGCCCTCGACAGGGGAAGTGGAGAAAAACTGTTTTTT.

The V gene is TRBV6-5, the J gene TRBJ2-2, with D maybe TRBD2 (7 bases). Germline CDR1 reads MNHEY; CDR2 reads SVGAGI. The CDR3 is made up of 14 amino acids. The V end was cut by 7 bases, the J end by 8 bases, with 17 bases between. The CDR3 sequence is CASIQSGTRGELFF. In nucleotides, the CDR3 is TGTGCCAGCATCCAAAGCGGGACAAGGGGGGAGCTGTTTTTT.

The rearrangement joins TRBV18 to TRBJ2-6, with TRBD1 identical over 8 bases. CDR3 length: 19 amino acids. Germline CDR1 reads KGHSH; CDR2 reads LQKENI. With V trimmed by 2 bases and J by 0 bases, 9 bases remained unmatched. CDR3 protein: CASSPIGQGLPSGANVLTF. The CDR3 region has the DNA TGTGCCAGCTCACCAATTGGACAGGGCTTACCCTCTGGGGCCAACGTCCTGACTTTC.

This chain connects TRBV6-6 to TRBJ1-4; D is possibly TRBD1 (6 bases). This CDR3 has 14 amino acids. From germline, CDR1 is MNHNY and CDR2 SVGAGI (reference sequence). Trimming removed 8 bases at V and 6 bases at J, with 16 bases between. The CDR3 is CASGPTGSYEKLFF. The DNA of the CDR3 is TGTGCCAGCGGTCCTACAGGGTCATATGAAAAACTGTTTTTT.

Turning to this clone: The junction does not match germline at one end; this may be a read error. The CDR3: CASSPGGLAGSPSDF. The CDR3 DNA sequence: TGTGCCAGCAGCCCGGGGGGACTAGCGGGATCCCCCTCGGACTTC. The chain combines TRBV2 with TRBJ2-7, with 13 bases fitting TRBD2. This CDR3 spans 15 amino acids. Germline CDR1 reads SNHLY; CDR2 reads FYNNEI.

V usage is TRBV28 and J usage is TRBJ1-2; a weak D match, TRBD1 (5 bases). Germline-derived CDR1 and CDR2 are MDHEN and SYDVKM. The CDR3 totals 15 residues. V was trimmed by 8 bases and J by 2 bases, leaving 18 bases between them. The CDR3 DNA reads TGTGCCAGCGACTCCACCGGGACTCCAAACTATGGCTACACCTTC. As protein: CASDSTGTPNYGYTF.

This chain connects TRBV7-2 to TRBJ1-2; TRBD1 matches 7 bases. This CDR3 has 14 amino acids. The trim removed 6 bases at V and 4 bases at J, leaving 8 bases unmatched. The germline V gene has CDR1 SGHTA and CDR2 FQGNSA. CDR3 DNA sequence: TGTGCCAGCAGGTCACCCGGGACAGCCTATGGCTACACCTTC. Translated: CASRSPGTAYGYTF.

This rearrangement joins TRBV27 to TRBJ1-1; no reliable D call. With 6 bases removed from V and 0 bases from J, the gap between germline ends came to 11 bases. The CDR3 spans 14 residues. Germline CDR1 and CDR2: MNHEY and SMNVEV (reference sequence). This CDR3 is CASRSHTLNTEAFF. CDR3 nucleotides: TGTGCCAGCAGGTCCCATACATTGAACACTGAAGCTTTCTTT.